One T cell receptor beta chain is described in this entry. Its antigen is as yet unknown. These data are taken from a study of T cell repertoires in cytomegalovirus infection. Study summary: Public TCR beta signatures indicated both CMV infection and matching HLA type. Broader study findings: Clonotypes of TCR beta that were HLA-C-restricted and CMV-specific dominated the ex vivo response.

TCRdb used MiXCR to reprocess the reads, holding one entry per CDR3 protein. The sample shows about 340,000 distinct CDR3 sequences, around 29% of them seen only once. CDR1 and CDR2 from the germline V gene are SGHVS and FNYEAQ. This CDR3 comprises 15 residues. V was cut by 3 bases and J by 1 base, with 12 bases left in between. The rearrangement uses TRBV7-6 and TRBJ2-5; D may be TRBD2 (6 bases). The clonotype was recovered from a human donor in good health (CMV status not recorded). Some clones in this sample may be carry-over from other donors' samples. The sample here was cultured PBMCs, taken from culture after CMV antigen stimulation. CDR3 sequence (DNA): TGTGCCAGCAGCTTTAGCGGAGAGGGCCAAGAGACCCAGTACTTC. Translation: CASSFSGEGQETQYF.